This TCR beta chain is from a study of cytomegalovirus exposure and HLA in healthy donors (dated by TCRdb to the late 2010s). About the investigation overall: According to an earlier analysis of 450 to 650 of the donors, 200 million or so T cells yielded 117 million unique TCR beta sequences and 276 Gb of sequence data. An early release covering more than 500 HLA-typed donors comprised 300 to 350 gigabases of sequencing data and about 90 million unique TCR sequences. Among the approximately 420 genotyped donors, approximately 82% belonged to the genetic ancestry cluster associated with self-reported Caucasian donors. The study aimed to test whether signatures of past pathogen exposure could be identified by cataloging public T cell receptors. The T cell repertoires of roughly 660 subjects were profiled by immunosequencing and related to cytomegalovirus serostatus. In addition to the first cohort of approximately 650 subjects, a separate validation cohort of 100 to 150 different subjects was used. To predict cytomegalovirus infection status, the study combined high-throughput TCR immunosequencing, statistical association of individual TCRs with disease status, and machine learning. A later analysis re-analyzed previously published TCR beta repertoires from approximately 670 donors and added high-resolution HLA genotyping to study TCR occurrence patterns. The later analysis used no new phenotypic data to find candidate immune exposures, relying instead on TCR beta sequences and their occurrence across donors. An earlier analysis of 587 of the donors applied high-throughput TCR beta sequencing to assess whether each TCR beta V gene segment acted as functional or pseudogenic. Donor age, sex, ethnicity and CMV serostatus were compiled together with the repertoire data. A later genetic analysis took genome-wide SNP genotypes for about 65% of the roughly 670 donors and used that subset as a discovery cohort. Every repertoire in the discovery cohort had been generated on one and the same sequencing platform. Both class I and class II loci were covered by HLA typing, at four-digit resolution. Typing coverage differed by locus: A, B, C, DRB1 and DQB1 were typed in roughly 620-640 donors, DQA1 in roughly 500, DPA1 in over 600, and DPB1 in 450 to 490. Roughly 5 DR-DQ haplotypes were handled as single units for association and clustering, since linkage in the cohort was strong. Among around 400 genotyped donors of the cohort, an average of approximately 240,000 unique TCR beta nucleotide sequences were sequenced per donor, 15% to 20% of them non-productive. What the research found in general, with its limitations: At a false discovery rate of 0.05, a later analysis linked roughly 17,000 TCR beta sequences to specific HLA alleles. A total of 150 to 200 TCR beta chains were listed by the study as associated with cytomegalovirus. When HLA alleles, especially DR and DQ, strongly co-occurred, attributing TCR associations to individual alleles was difficult. The 87-base-pair reads could not distinguish some IMGT-functional V segments, including TRBV6-2 and TRBV6-3, so those segments were excluded. A cluster of highly shared sequence variants was judged likely to be a technical artifact of the sequencing pipeline. A further reported finding was that TCR beta sequences accurately predicted the HLA-A and HLA-B alleles for most subjects in the first cohort. Compared with equally common non-associated chains, HLA-associated TCR beta chains in a later analysis were more clonally expanded and had lower generation probabilities. A later analysis found that TCR association rates varied across HLA loci, with DRB1 alleles showing the most associated TCRs and HLA-C alleles the fewest. A few of the identified cytomegalovirus-associated TCR beta chains were confirmed in vitro to be specific for cytomegalovirus antigens. In a later analysis, most CMV-associated TCR beta chains were found to appear HLA-restricted, with HLA associations seemingly driven largely by CMV exposure. Compared with the roughly 700-donor mean, donors in an Asian-associated ancestry cluster had fewer N-insertions in productive TCRs, according to a later genetic analysis. While some public TCRs were present in many individuals, most TCR sequences turned up only very rarely across donors. Because HLA typing was missing for some donors at each locus, association tests included only the typed subset. In an earlier analysis of about 600 of the donors, most TCR beta V segments appeared in productive rearrangements about 87% or about 30% of the time, broadly matching IMGT annotations. Linkage disequilibrium might explain the correlated functional status among segregating V segments, but an unknown experimental factor could not be excluded. V-gene and J-gene trimming of TCR beta chains was associated with a missense DCLRE1C variant in a later genetic analysis, and the association was replicated in an independent cohort. The classifier was reported to diagnose cytomegalovirus status with high specificity and sensitivity in both the original and validation cohorts. In this cohort, only TCR beta chains were sequenced, and detectable features were limited by the absence of alpha or paired-chain data. Sequencing depth was assumed to be roughly uniform across donors in the presence/absence analyses, though that assumption may not hold. The authors suggested that the approach could potentially be generalized to other disease states and immunological phenotypes. The earlier analysis of some 560 of the donors excluded over 15 rarely observed V segments, including chromosome 9 orphons, because counts were too low. For the cohort, immune exposure information was limited to CMV serostatus. According to a later analysis, parvovirus B19, influenza, CMV and Epstein-Barr virus appeared linked to several top co-occurrence clusters.

Including the terminal cysteine and phenylalanine, the CDR3 comprises 14 residues. Only the CDR3 part of the read is kept: 42 bases, read in frame from the first base. CDR1 and CDR2 were assigned from the germline V gene as SGHTA and FQGNSA. The junction shows trimming of 1 base on V and 4 bases on J, and the gene matches do not reach 3 bases of it. Libraries were built with the immunoSEQ multiplex PCR assay. For the multiplex PCR, a mixture combining 60 forward primers for TCR Vbeta segments and 13 reverse primers for TCR Jbeta segments was used. Amplification of the CDR3 region of rearranged TCR beta genes was performed with a multiplex PCR assay on genomic DNA. The Illumina HiSeq System was used to sequence the amplified TCR beta libraries as 87-base-pair reads. Per the original workflow: Across the roughly 600 repertoires, a later analysis counted around 80 million unique TCR beta chains, 8.5 million to 12 million of which were shared by at least two donors. Raw reads were error-corrected and collapsed into unique sequences by a nearest-neighbor algorithm in which closely related sequences were merged to remove PCR and sequencing errors. To assign V, D and J gene segments, CDR3 sequences were aligned to IMGT reference sequences. For a sequence to be retained, a match of at least six nucleotides was required to both a V gene segment and a J gene segment. Rearrangements were called productive when the CDR3 lacked stop codons and stayed in frame with V and J; all others were non-productive. Following IMGT convention, CDR3 was defined as the stretch from the second conserved V-encoded cysteine up to the conserved J-encoded phenylalanine. In an earlier analysis of 500 to 650 of the donors, sequences lacking an unambiguous match to a single V gene segment were excluded. An earlier analysis of a few hundred of the donors called V segments functional above 56.7% productive rearrangements and segregating when the between-donor standard deviation exceeded 5%. A statistical classification framework was developed to diagnose cytomegalovirus status using the catalog of TCR beta chain sequences. V and J gene assignment, in a later analysis, came from comparing TCR nucleotide sequences with IMGT/GENE-DB human TR gene sequences. The TCRdist pipeline was used in a later analysis to assign CDR3 sequences and most-parsimonious VDJ recombination scenarios. In a later analysis, every TCR beta chain was defined by the combination of its CDR3 amino acid sequence and its V-gene family, and reads without a unique V-gene family were dropped. A later analysis removed 550 to 650 highly shared, low-generation-probability nucleotide sequences to deal with suspected cross-contamination and a sequencing artifact. For each public chain, a later analysis derived a clonal expansion index from normalized ranks of inferred template counts within each repertoire. A later analysis computed generation probabilities with a VDJ recombination model fitted to out-of-frame rearrangements, and checked the results against IGoR. In a later analysis, hypergeometric tests were used to score TCR-TCR, TCR-HLA and TCR-CMV co-occurrence, with a repertoire-size bias correction applied to TCR pairs. False discovery rates were estimated in a later analysis by permuting HLA or CMV assignments 20 times. In a later analysis, co-occurring TCRs were grouped using DBSCAN, with TCRdist sequence similarity added in when clustering inside HLA-allele-positive subsets. Co-occurrence clustering excluded repertoires with fewer than 30,000 or more than 120,000 public chains, plus five with anomalous nucleotide sharing. Sourced from immuneACCESS, this table was stored by TCRdb with only in-frame sequences that have V and J called. A share of the clones is absent; for the studies checked, an unresolved V gene accounts for under half, and the remainder has no known explanation. The V and J calls and clone size were taken over from that table, and D and trimming were inferred from the DNA. This sample is represented by about 90,000 clones; around 84% of them were singletons. The top ten clonotypes cover around 2.3% of the sample.

On this clone itself: Its binding antigen is unknown. Base quality data are lacking; no much larger clone is found one base away.

The cohort comprised some 680 healthy bone marrow donors. Cohort members were all nominally healthy when sampled, although unrecorded immune exposures were likely present. The donor tested CMV seronegative and was one of the 352 seronegative cohort members. A peripheral blood sample was collected from each donor, and TCR beta sequencing was performed on peripheral blood mononuclear cells. Genomic DNA extraction from the blood cell samples was performed with the Qiagen DNeasy Blood Extraction Kit. The source of this sequence is a man between 18 and 35 years old in good health and CMV-seronegative. This chain joins TRBV7-2 to TRBJ1-1, with TRBD1 identical over 7 junction bases. The sample consisted of PBMCs. CDR3 reads: CASSLVSGGTEAFF. The bases are TGTGCCAGCAGCTTAGTTTCAGGGGGCACTGAAGCTTTCTTT.